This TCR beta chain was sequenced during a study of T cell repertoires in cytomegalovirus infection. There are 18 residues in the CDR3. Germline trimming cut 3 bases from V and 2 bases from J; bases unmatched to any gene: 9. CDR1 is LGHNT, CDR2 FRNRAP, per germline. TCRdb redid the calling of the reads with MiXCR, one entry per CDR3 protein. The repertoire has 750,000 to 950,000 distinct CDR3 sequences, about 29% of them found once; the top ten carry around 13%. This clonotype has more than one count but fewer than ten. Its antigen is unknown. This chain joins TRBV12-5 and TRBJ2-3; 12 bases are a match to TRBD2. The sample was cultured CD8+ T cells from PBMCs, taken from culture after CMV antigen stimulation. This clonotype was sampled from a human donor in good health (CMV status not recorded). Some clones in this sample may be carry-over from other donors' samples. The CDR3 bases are TGTGCTAGTGGTTTCCTCCCAACTAGCGGGAGGCACACAGATACGCAGTATTTT. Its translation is CASGFLPTSGRHTDTQYF.